Below, 3 T cell receptor beta chains from the same sample are listed, as sequenced in a study of cytomegalovirus exposure and HLA in healthy donors. PCR was performed using 60 Vbeta and 13 Jbeta primers. Repertoires were generated with immunoSEQ multiplex PCR, while TCRdb's copy carries only in-frame clones and drops some. Counted here are over 120,000 clones, around 78% occurring once; the ten biggest clones make up about 2.2%. The sample consisted of PBMCs. These receptors came from a woman younger than 30 in good health and CMV-seropositive.

The gene calls are TRBV9 and TRBJ1-6; 7 nucleotides agree with TRBD1. V was clipped by 5 bases and J by 7 bases; unmatched bases: 6. CDR1 and CDR2 (germline): SGDLS, YYNGEE. CDR3 length: 14 amino acids. The CDR3 spells CASSDHRGNSPLHF. CDR3 DNA sequence: TGTGCCAGCAGTGATCACAGGGGAAATTCACCCCTCCACTTT.

V gene TRBV6-1 combines with J gene TRBJ1-6; 8 bases are a match to TRBD1. This CDR3 is built from 19 residues. Trimming cost V 3 bases and J 0 bases; bases outside gene matches: 10. Germline V gives CDR1 MNHNS, CDR2 SASEGT. This chain's CDR3 is CASSDLAGGLSSYNSPLHF. The DNA of the CDR3 is TGTGCCAGCAGTGATTTGGCAGGGGGCTTGAGCTCCTATAATTCACCCCTCCACTTT.

The rearrangement links TRBV6-5 to TRBJ2-7; the D is unclear. Germline V gives CDR1 MNHEY, CDR2 SVGAGI. V lost 8 bases and J lost 4, with 15 bases in between. This CDR3 is built from 13 residues. This chain's CDR3 is CASFSPLRYEQYF. CDR3 bases: TGTGCCAGCTTTTCCCCATTGAGGTACGAGCAGTACTTC.